The source of this TCR beta chain is a study of T-cell reconstitution after alpha-beta-depleted transplantation in children. Study-wide results and limits: About two months after transplant, alpha-beta T cells reportedly came from several hundred expanded graft clones. Surviving recipient T cells and thymic progenitors underlay high day-60 TCRbeta diversity in some patients. T cells produced anew were the main source of T-cell counts and diversity one year after transplant.

With V trimmed by 1 base and J by 10 bases, 8 bases remained unmatched. Germline lookup yields CDR1 WNHNN and CDR2 SYGVQD (reference sequence). This CDR3 has 15 amino acids. Preparation of the TCRbeta library was carried out with unique molecular identifiers. TCRdb used MiXCR to reprocess the PCR reads, holding one entry per CDR3 protein. This table holds tens of thousands of distinct CDR3 sequences, around a tenth found once. This clonotype was picked up many times. What it recognizes is unknown. The sequencing used PBMCs, mostly from graft donor cells, collected 60 days after TCRalphabeta/CD19-depleted stem cell transplant. This sequence originates from a male patient between 2 and 10 years old who had a stem cell transplant for chronic granulomatous disease, so the T cells may come from the graft donor. The chain combines TRBV10-1 with TRBJ2-1; 9 bases are shared with TRBD2. CDR3 sequence (DNA): TGCGCCAGCAGTGAGTTGACTAGCGGCCGTCAAGAGCAGTTCTTC. Protein product: CASSELTSGRQEQFF.